This is a list of T cell receptor beta chains from one sample in a study of blood T cells in healthy people across ages. TCRdb processed the 5' RACE reads anew with MiXCR; each CDR3 protein has one entry. Among approximately 790,000 distinct CDR3 sequences, approximately 59% were seen once, and the ten largest hold about a quarter. The source material was blood. Receptors were obtained from a young man in good health. CDR3s include the opening cysteine and the closing phenylalanine or tryptophan. A D gene is named only where the DNA matches it firmly. Not all rows give a size; the values are once, few, many and, for expanded clones, a class.

clone_size j_call d_call v_call cdr3_nt cdr3_aa
few TRBJ1-2 . TRBV29-1 TGCAGCGTTGTCTCTGGGGAGGGAAACTATGGCTACACCTTC CSVVSGEGNYGYTF
. TRBJ2-3 TRBD1 TRBV6-2/TRBV6-3 TGTGCCAGCAGGAAGGACAGGGTCAAAGTAGATACGCAGTATTTT CASRKDRVKVDTQYF
. TRBJ2-7 TRBD2 TRBV5-1 TGCGCCAGCACTGGTGGACTAGCGAGCAACGAGCAGTACTTC CASTGGLASNEQYF
. TRBJ2-6 . TRBV6-6 TGTGCCAGCAGCCCCCCTGGTCCGACCGCTGGGGCCAACGTCCTGACTTTC CASSPPGPTAGANVLTF
. TRBJ1-4 . TRBV6-1 TGTGCCAGCAGTGCGGAGACATTGGGCGAAAAACTGTTTTTT CASSAETLGEKLFF
. TRBJ1-5 . TRBV13 TGTGCCAGCAGCTCGGACAACAATCAGCCCCAGCATTTT CASSSDNNQPQHF
. TRBJ2-1 TRBD1 TRBV5-1 TGCGCCAGCAGCCGGGGACAGGGGGTTGAGCAGTTCTTC CASSRGQGVEQFF
. TRBJ2-7 . TRBV12-3/TRBV12-4 TGTGCCAGCAGTCCCCAGGCCTCCTACAATGAGCAGTACTTC CASSPQASYNEQYF
few TRBJ1-5 . TRBV7-2 TGTGCCAGCAGCTTATGGGCAGGGTCTAGCAATCAGCCCCAGCATTTT CASSLWAGSSNQPQHF
. TRBJ2-5 TRBD2 TRBV3-1 TGTGCCAGCAGCCAAGGACTAGCGGGCTTGAAGACCCAGTACTTC CASSQGLAGLKTQYF
. TRBJ1-1 TRBD1 TRBV6-1 TGTGCCAGCAGTATCTACAGGGGGCGAGGCACTGAAGCTTTCTTT CASSIYRGRGTEAFF
medium-sized TRBJ2-5 TRBD2 TRBV6-2/TRBV6-3 TGTGCCAGCAGTCGGGCTAGCGGGGGGTCCCAAGAGACCCAGTACTTC CASSRASGGSQETQYF
. TRBJ1-4 . TRBV11-2 TGTGCCAGCAGCTTAGGGGGGATTCCCCAAGAAAAACTGTTTTTT CASSLGGIPQEKLFF
. TRBJ1-4 . TRBV15 TGTGCCACCAGCAGAGACAGAACTAATGAAAAACTGTTTTTT CATSRDRTNEKLFF
. TRBJ2-1 . TRBV5-1 TGCGCCAGCAGCAGTCTCTACCGGGGGTCCTACAATGAGCAGTTCTTC CASSSLYRGSYNEQFF
. TRBJ2-5 . TRBV24-1 TGTGCCACCAGTGATTTGTCAAGAGGGGATCAAGAGACCCAGTACTTC CATSDLSRGDQETQYF
. TRBJ2-7 . TRBV28 TGTGCCAGCAGTTTACGAGGGATTGAGCAGTACTTC CASSLRGIEQYF
. TRBJ1-2 . TRBV14 TGTGCCAGCAGCCAAGCTCATGGCTATGGCTACACCTTC CASSQAHGYGYTF
. TRBJ2-3 TRBD2 TRBV7-2 TGTGCCAGCAGAAGGGCGGGGGTTGGGTTAGATACGCAGTATTTT CASRRAGVGLDTQYF
few TRBJ2-1 TRBD1 TRBV12-3/TRBV12-4 TGTGCCAGCAGCCCCCTGGGACAGGGGGATGGTGAGCAGTTCTTC CASSPLGQGDGEQFF
. TRBJ2-7 TRBD1 TRBV15 TGTGCCACCAGCAGTTGGGACAGGGGGTACGAGCAGTACTTC CATSSWDRGYEQYF
. TRBJ2-7 . TRBV12-1 TGTGCCAGCAGCTGGACTAGCGGGGACCGCGTATTCTACGAGCAGTACTTC CASSWTSGDRVFYEQYF
. TRBJ2-3 TRBD2 TRBV27 TGTGCCAGCAGCCCCCCGGGAGGGCTTATTACAGATACGCAGTATTTT CASSPPGGLITDTQYF